The clone carrying this T cell receptor (beta chain) was seen many times. The source of the sample is a study of T cells in Graves' hyperthyroidism and ophthalmopathy. TCR beta CDR3 region amplification was performed from RNA transcripts. The primer set for the first-round RT-PCR of the TCR CDR3 was HTBI. TCRdb reprocessed the multiplex PCR reads with MiXCR, giving one entry per CDR3 protein. This sample has about 210,000 distinct CDR3 sequences, with roughly a sixth found just once. Germline-derived CDR1 and CDR2 are MNHNS and SASEGT. Trimming stripped 6 bases from V and 2 bases from J, with 17 bases between. CDR3 length: 16 residues.

The specimen was blood. This chain uses TRBV6-1 with TRBJ2-1; D is uncertain. The TCR originated in a man aged 50-59 years with Graves' hyperthyroidism. CDR3 coding DNA: TGTGCCAGCAGACCACCGGTGCAGAAGACCTACAATGAGCAGTTCTTC. Translating it yields CASRPPVQKTYNEQFF.